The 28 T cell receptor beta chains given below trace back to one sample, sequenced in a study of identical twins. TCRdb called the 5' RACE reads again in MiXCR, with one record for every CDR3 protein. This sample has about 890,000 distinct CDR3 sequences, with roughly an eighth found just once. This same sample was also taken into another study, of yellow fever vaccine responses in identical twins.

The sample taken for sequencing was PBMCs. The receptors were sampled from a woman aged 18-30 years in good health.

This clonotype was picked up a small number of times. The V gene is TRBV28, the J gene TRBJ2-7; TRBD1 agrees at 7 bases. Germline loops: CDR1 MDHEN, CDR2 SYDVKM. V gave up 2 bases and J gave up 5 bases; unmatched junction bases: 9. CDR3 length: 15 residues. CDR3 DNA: TGTGCCAGCAGTTTACCAGGGACAGTTCGGAACGAGCAGTACTTC. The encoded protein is CASSLPGTVRNEQYF.

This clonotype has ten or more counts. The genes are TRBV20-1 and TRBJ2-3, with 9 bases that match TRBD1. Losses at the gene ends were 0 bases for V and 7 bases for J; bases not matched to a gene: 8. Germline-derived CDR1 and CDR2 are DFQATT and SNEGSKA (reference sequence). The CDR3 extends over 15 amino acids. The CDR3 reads CSARDGDRAENTQYF. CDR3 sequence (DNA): TGCAGTGCTAGAGACGGGGACAGGGCCGAGAATACGCAGTATTTT.

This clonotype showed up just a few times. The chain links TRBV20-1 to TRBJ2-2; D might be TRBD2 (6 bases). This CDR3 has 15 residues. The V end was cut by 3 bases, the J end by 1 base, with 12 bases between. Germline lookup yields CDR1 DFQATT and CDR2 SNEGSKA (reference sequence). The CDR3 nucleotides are TGCAGTGCTAGGGAAGCCGGGGGGAACACCGGGGAGCTGTTTTTT. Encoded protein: CSAREAGGNTGELFF.

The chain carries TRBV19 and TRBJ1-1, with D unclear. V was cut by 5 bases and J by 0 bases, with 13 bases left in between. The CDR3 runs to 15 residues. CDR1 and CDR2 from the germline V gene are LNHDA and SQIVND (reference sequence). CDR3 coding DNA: TGTGCCAGTAGTGGGGTTGTTGCGATGAACACTGAAGCTTTCTTT. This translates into CASSGVVAMNTEAFF.

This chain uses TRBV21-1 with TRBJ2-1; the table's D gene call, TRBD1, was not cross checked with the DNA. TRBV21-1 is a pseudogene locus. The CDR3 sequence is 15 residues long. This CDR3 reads CASSICARGHNEQFF. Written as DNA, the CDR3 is TGTGCCAGCAGCATTTGTGCCAGGGGGCACAATGAGCAGTTCTTC.

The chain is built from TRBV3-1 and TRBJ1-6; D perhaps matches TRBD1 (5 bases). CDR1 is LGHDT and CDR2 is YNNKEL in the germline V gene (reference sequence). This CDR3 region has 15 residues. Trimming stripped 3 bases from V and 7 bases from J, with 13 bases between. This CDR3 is CASSQYQGSNSPLHF. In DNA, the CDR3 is TGTGCCAGCAGCCAGTATCAGGGAAGCAATTCACCCCTCCACTTT. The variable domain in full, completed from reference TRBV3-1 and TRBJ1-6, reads DTAVSQTPKYLVTQMGNDKSIKCEQNLGHDTMYWYKQDSKKFLKIMFSYNNKELIINETVPNRFSPKSPDKAHLNLHINSLELGDSAVYFCASSQYQGSNSPLHFGNGTRLTVT.

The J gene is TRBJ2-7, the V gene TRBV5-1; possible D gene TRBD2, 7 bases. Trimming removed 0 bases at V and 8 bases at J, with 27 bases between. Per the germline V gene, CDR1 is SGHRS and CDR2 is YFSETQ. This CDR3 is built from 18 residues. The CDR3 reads CASSLEGGYTQLLRKQYF. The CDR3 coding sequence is TGCGCCAGCAGCTTGGAGGGGGGGTACACCCAACTCCTACGGAAGCAGTACTTC. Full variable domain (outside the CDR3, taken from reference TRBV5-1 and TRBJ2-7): KAGVTQTPRYLIKTRGQQVTLSCSPISGHRSVSWYQQTPGQGLQFLFEYFSETQRNKGNFPGRFSGRQFSNSRSEMNVSTLELGDSALYLCASSLEGGYTQLLRKQYFGPGTRLTVT.

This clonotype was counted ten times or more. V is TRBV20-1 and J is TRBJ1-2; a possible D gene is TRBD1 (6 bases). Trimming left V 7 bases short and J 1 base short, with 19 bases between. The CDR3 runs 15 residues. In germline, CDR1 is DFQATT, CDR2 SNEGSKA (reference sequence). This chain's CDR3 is CSGIGGQGGNYGYTF. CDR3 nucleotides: TGCAGTGGCATCGGGGGGCAGGGCGGTAACTATGGCTACACCTTC.

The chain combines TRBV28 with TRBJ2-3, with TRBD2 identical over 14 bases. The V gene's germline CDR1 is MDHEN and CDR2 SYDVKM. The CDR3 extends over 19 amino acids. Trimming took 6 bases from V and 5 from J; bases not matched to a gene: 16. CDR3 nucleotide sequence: TGTGCCAGCAGCTACGAATTCGGACTAGCGGGAGGCCGGGGAGATACGCAGTATTTT. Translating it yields CASSYEFGLAGGRGDTQYF.

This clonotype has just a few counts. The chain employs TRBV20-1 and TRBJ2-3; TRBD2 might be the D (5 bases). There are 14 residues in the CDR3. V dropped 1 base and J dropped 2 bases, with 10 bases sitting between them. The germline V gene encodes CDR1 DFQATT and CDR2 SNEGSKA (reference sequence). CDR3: CSARAWTYTDTQYF. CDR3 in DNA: TGCAGTGCTAGAGCCTGGACTTACACAGATACGCAGTATTTT.

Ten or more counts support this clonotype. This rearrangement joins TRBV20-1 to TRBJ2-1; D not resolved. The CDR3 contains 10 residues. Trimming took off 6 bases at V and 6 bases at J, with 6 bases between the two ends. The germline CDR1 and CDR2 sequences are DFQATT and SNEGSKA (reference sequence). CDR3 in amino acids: CSAPINEQFF. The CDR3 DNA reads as TGCAGTGCCCCGATCAATGAGCAGTTCTTC.

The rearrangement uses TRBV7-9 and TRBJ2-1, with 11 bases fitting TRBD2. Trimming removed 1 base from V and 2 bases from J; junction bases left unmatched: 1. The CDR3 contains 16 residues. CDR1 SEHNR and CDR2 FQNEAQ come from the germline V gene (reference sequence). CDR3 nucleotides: TGTGCCAGCAGCTTAGATAGCGGGGGGGCCTACAATGAGCAGTTCTTC. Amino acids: CASSLDSGGAYNEQFF.

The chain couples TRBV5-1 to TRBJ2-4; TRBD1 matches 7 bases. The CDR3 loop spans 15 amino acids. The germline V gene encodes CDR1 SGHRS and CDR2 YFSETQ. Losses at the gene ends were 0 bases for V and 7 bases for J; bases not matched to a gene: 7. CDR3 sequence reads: CASSLETGSRNIQYF. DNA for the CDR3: TGCGCCAGCAGCTTGGAGACAGGGTCCAGGAACATTCAGTACTTC.

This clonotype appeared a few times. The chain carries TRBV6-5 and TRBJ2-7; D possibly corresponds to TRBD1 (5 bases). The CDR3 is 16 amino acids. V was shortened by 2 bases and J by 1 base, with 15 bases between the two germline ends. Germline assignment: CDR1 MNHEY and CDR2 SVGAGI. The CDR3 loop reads CASSYGAGLGSYEQYF. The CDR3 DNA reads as TGTGCCAGCAGTTACGGGGCAGGCTTAGGGTCCTACGAGCAGTACTTC.

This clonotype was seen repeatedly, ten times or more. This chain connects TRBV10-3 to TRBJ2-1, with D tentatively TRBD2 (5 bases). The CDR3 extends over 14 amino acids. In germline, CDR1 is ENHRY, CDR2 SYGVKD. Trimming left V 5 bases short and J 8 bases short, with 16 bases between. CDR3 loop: CAISNGLAKDEQFF. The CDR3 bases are TGTGCCATCAGTAACGGACTGGCGAAGGATGAGCAGTTCTTC.

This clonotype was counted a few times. The CDR3 bases are TGTGCCACCTCCCCACGAGCCTCTGGGGCCAACGTCCTGACTTTC. Translating gives CATSPRASGANVLTF. The rearrangement joins TRBV24-1 to TRBJ2-6; the D is unclear. The V end lost 9 bases, the J end lost 0 bases, and 11 bases lay between the germline ends. In germline, CDR1 is KGHDR, CDR2 SFDVKD. The CDR3 consists of 15 residues.

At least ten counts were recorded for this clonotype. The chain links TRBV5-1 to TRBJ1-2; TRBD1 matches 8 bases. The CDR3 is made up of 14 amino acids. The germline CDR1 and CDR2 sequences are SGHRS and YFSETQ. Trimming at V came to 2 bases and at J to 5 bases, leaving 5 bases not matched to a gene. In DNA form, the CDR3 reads TGCGCCAGCAGCTTTGGGACAGGAGGATATGGCTACACCTTC. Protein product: CASSFGTGGYGYTF.

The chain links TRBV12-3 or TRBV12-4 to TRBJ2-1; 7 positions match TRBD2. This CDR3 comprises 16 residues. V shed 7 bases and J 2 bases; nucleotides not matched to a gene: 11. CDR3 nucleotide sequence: TGTGCCAGCACCTCTCCCGGACTAGGGACCTACAATGAGCAGTTCTTC. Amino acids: CASTSPGLGTYNEQFF.

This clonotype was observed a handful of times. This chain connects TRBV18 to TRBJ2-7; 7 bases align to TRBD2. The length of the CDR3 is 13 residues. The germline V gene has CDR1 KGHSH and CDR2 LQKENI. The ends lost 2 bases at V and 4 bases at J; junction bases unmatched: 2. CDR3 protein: CASSPSGAYEQYV. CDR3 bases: TGTGCCAGCTCACCAAGCGGGGCTTACGAGCAGTACGTC.

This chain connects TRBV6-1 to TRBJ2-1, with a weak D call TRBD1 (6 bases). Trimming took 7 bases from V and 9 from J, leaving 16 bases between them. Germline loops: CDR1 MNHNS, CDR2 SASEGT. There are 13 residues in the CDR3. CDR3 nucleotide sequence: TGTGCCAGCAAGCATACAGGGTCGGGTGAGCAGTTCTTC. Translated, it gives CASKHTGSGEQFF.

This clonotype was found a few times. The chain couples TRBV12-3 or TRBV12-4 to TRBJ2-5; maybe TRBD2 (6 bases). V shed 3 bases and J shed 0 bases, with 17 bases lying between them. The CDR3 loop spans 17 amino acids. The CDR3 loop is CASSLGYAGKDQETQYF. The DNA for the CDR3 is TGTGCCAGCAGTTTGGGTTACGCGGGGAAAGACCAAGAGACCCAGTACTTC.

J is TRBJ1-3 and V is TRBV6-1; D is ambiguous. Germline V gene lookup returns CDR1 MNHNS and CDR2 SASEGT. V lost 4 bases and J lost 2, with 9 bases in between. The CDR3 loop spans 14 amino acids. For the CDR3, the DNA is TGTGCCAGCAGTGGCCTGGTCACTGGAAACACCATATATTTT. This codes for CASSGLVTGNTIYF.

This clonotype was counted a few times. DNA of the CDR3: TGCGCCAGCAGCCCCATGGGGACAGGGGACTACGAGCAGTACTTC. As protein: CASSPMGTGDYEQYF. The chain uses TRBV4-1 and TRBJ2-7, with 10 bases lining up with TRBD1. Germline CDR1 is MGHRA and CDR2 is YSYEKL. This CDR3 spans 15 amino acids. J lost 3 bases, V lost 4 bases, and 6 bases had no gene match.

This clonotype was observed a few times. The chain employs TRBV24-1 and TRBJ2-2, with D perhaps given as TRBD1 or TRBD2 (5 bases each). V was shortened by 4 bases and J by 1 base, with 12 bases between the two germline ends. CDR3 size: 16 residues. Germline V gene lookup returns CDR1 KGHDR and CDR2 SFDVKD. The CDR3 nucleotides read TGTGCCACCAGTGAGGCCGGGACGGGGAACACCGGGGAGCTGTTTTTT. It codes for CATSEAGTGNTGELFF.

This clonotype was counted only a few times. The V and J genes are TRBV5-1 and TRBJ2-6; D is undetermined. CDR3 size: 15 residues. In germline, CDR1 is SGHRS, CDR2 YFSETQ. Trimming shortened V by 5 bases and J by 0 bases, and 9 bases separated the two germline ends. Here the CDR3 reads CASRPEISGANVLTF. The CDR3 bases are TGCGCCAGCAGGCCGGAGATCTCTGGGGCCAACGTCCTGACTTTC.

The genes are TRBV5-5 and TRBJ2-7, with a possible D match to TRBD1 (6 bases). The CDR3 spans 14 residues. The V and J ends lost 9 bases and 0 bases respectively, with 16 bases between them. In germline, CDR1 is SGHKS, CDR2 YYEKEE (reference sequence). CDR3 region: CAMSPDSFSYEQYV. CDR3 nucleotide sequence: TGTGCCATGAGCCCGGACAGCTTCTCCTACGAGCAGTACGTC.

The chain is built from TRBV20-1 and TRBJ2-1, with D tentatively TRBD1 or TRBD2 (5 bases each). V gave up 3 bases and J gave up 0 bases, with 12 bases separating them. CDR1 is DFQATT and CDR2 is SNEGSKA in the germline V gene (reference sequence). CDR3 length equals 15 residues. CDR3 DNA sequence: TGCAGTGCTAGGAGGGACCGCTCCTCCTACAATGAGCAGTTCTTC. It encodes CSARRDRSSYNEQFF.

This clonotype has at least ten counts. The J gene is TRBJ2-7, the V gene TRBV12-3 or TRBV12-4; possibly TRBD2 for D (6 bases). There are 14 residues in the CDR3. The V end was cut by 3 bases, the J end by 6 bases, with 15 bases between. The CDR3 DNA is TGTGCCAGCAGTTTGGGTGGAGGGATGGCCGAGCAGTACTTC. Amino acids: CASSLGGGMAEQYF.